Sequencing of this TCR beta chain was carried out in a study of shared clonotypes between healthy human individuals. About this clone itself: Its antigen is as yet unknown.

From germline, CDR1 is SGHDT and CDR2 YYEEEE. Trimming removed 0 bases from V and 3 bases from J, with 11 bases in between. The CDR3 has 15 residues. The assay was carried out at the deep level. Assay used: immunoSEQ multiplex PCR; TCRdb lists only in-frame clones, some missing. The sample includes more than 2 million clones, roughly 95% of them seen just once. Study-level results: When compared with the clonotypes that were shared by all four sorted-subset donors, the non-shared clonotypes turned out to have lower generation probabilities. Donor scarcity curtailed the genetic and exposure-history diversity represented herein.

This chain links TRBV5-6 with TRBJ2-3, with D tentatively TRBD1 or TRBD2 (5 bases each). The sequence was obtained from a man in his late teens or twenties in good health. Specimen: naive CD4+ T cells sorted from blood. Subset noted: CD45RA+ positively selected. The CDR3 DNA follows: TGTGCCAGCAGCTTGGACGGGGCCGAAACAGATACGCAGTATTTT. This sequence encodes CASSLDGAETDTQYF.